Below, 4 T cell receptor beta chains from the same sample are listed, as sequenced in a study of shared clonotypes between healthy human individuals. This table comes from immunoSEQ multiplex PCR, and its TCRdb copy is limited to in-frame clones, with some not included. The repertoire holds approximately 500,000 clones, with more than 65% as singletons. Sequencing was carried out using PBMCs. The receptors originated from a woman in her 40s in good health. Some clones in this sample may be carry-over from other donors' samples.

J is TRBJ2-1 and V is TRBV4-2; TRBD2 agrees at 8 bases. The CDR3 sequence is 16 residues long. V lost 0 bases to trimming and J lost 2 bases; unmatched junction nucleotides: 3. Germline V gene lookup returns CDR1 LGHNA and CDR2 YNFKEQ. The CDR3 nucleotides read TGTGCCAGCAGCCAAGATAGCGGGGCACCCTACAATGAGCAGTTCTTC. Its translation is CASSQDSGAPYNEQFF.

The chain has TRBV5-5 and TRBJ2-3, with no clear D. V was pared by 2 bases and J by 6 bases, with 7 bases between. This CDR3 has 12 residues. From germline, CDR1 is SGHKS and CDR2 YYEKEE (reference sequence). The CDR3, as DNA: TGTGCCAGCAGCTTTGATTGGGATACGCAGTATTTT. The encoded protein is CASSFDWDTQYF. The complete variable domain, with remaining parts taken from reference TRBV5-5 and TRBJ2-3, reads DAGVTQSPTHLIKTRGQQVTLRCSPISGHKSVSWYQQVLGQGPQFIFQYYEKEERGRGNFPDRFSARQFPNYSSELNVNALLLGDSALYLCASSFDWDTQYFGPGTRLTVL.

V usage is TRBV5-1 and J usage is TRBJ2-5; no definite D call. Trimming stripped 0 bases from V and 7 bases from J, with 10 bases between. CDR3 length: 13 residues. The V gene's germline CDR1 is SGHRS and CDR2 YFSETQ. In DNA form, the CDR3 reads TGCGCCAGCAGCTTGGGAGGACCGGGGACCCAGTACTTC. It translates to CASSLGGPGTQYF.

The CDR3, as DNA: TGCAGCGCCCAACCCGGGACAGGGGTCGGTGAAGCTTTCTTT. Its protein is CSAQPGTGVGEAFF. This chain links TRBV29-1 with TRBJ1-1; TRBD1 agrees at 10 bases. With V trimmed by 7 bases and J by 7 bases, 12 bases remained unmatched. Per the germline V gene, CDR1 is SQVTM and CDR2 is ANQGSEA. The length of the CDR3 is 14 residues.